The TCR beta chain under discussion was sequenced for a study of cytomegalovirus exposure and HLA in healthy donors. Study-level results: It was found in a later analysis that first-cohort TCR clusters tended to co-occur in the roughly 120 validation repertoires. In vitro data verified three CMV-associated chains as specific for CMV antigens.

The repertoire was sequenced with immunoSEQ multiplex PCR; TCRdb's copy has only in-frame clones and lacks some. The table lists 150,000 to 200,000 clones, approximately 84% of them singletons. The donors were part of the validation cohort of some 120 subjects. That cohort was separate from the first cohort, which comprised several hundred subjects. Regarding this clone: What it binds is unknown.

The CDR3 is 14 amino acids. Germline V gene lookup returns CDR1 SGDLS and CDR2 YYNGEE. The V and J ends lost 4 bases and 0 bases respectively, with 11 bases between them. Sequences were obtained from PBMCs. The TCR comes from a man younger than 35 in good health and CMV-seropositive. This rearrangement joins TRBV9 to TRBJ2-7, with a tentative D call TRBD2 (6 bases). DNA of the CDR3: TGTGCCAGCAGCTCCCGTAGCGGCTCCTACGAGCAGTACTTC. Translated, it gives CASSSRSGSYEQYF.